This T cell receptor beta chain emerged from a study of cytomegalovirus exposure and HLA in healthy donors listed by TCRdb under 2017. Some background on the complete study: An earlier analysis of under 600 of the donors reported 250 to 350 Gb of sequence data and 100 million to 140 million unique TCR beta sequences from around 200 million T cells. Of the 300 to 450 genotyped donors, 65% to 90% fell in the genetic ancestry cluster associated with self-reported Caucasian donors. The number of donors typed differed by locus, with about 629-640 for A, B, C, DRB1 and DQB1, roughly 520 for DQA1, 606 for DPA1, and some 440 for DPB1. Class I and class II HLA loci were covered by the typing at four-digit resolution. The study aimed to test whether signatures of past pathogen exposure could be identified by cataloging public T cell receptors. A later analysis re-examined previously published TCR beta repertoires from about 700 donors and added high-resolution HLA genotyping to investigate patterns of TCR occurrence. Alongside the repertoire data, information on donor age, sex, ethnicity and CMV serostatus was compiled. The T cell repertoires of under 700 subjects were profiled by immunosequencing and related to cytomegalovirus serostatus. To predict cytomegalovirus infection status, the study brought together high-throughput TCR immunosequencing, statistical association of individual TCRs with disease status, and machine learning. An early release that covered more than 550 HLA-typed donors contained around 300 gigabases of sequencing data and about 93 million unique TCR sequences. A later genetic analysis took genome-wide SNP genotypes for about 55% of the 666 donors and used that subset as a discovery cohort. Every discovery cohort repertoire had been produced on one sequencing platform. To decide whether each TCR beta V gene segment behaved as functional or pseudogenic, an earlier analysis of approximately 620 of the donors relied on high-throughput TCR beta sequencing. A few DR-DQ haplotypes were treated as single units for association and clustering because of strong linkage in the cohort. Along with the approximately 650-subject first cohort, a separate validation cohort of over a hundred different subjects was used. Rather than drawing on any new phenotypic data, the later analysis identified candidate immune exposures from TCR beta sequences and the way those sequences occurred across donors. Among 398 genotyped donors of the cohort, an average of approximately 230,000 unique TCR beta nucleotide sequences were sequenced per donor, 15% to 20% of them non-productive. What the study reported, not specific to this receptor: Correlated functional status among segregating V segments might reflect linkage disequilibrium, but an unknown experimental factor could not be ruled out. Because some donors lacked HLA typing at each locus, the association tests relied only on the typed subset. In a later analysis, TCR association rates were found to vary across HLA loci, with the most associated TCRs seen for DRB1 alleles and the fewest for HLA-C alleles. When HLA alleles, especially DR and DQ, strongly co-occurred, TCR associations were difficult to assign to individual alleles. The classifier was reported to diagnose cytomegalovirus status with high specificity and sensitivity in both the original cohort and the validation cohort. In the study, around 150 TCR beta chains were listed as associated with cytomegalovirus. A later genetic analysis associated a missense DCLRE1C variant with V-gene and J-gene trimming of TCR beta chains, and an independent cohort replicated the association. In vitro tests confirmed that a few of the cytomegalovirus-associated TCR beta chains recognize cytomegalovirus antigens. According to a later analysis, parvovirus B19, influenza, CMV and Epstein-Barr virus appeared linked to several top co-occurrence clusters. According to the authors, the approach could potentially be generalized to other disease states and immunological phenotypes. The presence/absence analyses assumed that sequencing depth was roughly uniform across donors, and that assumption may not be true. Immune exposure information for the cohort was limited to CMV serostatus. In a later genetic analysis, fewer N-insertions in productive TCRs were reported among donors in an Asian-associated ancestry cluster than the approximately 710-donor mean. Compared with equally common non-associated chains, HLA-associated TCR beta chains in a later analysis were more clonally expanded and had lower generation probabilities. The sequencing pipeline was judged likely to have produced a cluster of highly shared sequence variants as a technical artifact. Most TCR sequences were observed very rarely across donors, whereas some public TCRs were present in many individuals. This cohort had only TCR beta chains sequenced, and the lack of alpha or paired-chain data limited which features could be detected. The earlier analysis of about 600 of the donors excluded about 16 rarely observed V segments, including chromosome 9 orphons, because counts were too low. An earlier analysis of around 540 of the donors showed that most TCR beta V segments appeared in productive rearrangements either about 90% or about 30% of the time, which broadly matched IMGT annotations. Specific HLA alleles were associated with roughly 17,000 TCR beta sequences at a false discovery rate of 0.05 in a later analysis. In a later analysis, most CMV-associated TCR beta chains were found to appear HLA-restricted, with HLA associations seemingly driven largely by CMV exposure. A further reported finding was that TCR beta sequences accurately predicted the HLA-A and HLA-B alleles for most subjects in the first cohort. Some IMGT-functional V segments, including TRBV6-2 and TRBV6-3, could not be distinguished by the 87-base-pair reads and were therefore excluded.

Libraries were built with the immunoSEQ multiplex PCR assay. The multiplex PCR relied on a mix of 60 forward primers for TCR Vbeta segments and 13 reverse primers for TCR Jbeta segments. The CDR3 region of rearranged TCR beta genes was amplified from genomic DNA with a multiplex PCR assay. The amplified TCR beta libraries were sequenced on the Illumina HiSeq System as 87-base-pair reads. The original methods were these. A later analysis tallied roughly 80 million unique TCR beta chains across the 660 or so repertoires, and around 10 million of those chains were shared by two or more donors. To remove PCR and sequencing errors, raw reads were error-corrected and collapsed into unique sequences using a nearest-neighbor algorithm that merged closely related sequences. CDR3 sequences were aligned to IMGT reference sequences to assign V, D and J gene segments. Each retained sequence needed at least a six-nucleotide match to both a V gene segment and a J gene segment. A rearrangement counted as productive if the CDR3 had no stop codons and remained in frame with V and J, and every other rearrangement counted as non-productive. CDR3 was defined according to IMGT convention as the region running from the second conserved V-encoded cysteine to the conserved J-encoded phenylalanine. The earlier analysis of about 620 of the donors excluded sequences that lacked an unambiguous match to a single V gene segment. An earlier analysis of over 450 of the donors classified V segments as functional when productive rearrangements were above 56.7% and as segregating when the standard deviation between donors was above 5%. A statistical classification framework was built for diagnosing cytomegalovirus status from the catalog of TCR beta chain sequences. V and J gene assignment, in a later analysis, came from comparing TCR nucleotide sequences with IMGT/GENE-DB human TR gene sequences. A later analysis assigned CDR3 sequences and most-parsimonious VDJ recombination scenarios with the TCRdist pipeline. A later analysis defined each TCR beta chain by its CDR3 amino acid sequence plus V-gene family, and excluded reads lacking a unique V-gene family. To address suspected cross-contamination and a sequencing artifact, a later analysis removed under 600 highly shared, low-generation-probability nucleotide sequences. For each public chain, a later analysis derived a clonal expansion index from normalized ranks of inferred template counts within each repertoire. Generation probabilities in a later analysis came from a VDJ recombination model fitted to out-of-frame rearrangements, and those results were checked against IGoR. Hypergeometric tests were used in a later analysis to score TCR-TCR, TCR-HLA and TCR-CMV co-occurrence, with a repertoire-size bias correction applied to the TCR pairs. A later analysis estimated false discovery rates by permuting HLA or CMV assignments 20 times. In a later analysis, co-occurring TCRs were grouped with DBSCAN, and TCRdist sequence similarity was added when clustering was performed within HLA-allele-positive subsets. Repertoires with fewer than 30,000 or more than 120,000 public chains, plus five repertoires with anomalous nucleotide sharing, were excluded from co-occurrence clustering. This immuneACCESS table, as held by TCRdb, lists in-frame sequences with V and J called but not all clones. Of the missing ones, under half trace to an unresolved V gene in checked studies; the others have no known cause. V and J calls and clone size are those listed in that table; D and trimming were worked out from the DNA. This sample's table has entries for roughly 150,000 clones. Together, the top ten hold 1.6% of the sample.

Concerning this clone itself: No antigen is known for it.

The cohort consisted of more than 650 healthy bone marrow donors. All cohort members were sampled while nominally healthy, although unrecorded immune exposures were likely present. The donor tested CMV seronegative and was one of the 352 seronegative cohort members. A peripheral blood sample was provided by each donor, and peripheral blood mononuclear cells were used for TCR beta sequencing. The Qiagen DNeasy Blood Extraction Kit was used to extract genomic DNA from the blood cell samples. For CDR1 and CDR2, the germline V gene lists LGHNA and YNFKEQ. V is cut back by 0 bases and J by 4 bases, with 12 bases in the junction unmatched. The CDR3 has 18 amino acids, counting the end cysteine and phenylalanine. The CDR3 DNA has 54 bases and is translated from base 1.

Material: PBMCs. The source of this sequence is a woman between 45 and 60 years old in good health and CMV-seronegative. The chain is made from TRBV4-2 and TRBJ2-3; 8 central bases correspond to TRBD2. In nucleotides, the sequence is TGTGCCAGCAGCCAAGAATTGGGAGGTAGCGGGGTATCAGATACGCAGTATTTT. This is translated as CASSQELGGSGVSDTQYF.